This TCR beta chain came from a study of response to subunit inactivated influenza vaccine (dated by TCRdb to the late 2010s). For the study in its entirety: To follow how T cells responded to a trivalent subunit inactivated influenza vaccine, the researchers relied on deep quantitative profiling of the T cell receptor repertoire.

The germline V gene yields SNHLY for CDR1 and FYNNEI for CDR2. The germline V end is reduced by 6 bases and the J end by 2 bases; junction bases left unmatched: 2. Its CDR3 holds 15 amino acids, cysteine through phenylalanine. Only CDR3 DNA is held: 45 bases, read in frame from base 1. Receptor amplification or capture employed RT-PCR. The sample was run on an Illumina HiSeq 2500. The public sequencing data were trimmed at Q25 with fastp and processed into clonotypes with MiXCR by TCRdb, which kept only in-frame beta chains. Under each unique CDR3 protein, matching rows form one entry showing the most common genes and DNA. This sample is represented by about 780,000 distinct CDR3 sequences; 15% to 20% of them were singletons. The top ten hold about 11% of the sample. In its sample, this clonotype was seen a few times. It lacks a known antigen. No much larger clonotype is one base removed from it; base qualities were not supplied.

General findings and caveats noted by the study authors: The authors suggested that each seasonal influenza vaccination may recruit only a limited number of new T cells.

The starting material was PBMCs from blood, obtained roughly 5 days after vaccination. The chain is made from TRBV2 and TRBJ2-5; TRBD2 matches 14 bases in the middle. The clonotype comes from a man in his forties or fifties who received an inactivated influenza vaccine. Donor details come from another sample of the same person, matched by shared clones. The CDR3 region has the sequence CASRGLAGEQETQYF. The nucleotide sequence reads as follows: TGTGCCAGCAGGGGACTAGCGGGAGAGCAAGAGACCCAGTACTTC.